Listed here are 32 T cell receptor beta chains from one sample, sequenced in a study of CD8 T cells in ankylosing spondylitis. Study-level findings and limits: For ankylosing spondylitis blood, a TCR beta motif of 7 or 8 highly homologous variants appeared characteristic.

Their antigen targets remain unknown. TCRdb fed the 5' RACE reads into MiXCR, producing one record per CDR3 protein. The table includes about 480,000 distinct CDR3 sequences, over 15% detected once. The sequencing sample was made of blood, either unsorted or a sorted T cell fraction (not recorded which). The receptors stem from a male donor with ankylosing spondylitis.

This clonotype was seen a few times. The chain has TRBV30 and TRBJ1-4, with D possibly being TRBD1 (5 bases). V lost 1 base to trimming and J lost 8 bases, with 11 bases between them. The germline CDR1 and CDR2 sequences are GTSNPN and SVGIG (reference sequence). The CDR3 runs 13 residues. CDR3 DNA sequence: TGTGCCTGGAGTGGGAGGGGAGGAGAAAAACTGTTTTTT. This sequence encodes CAWSGRGGEKLFF.

This clonotype was seen only a few times. The chain uses TRBV11-3 and TRBJ2-7; D possibly corresponds to TRBD1 (5 bases). Per the germline V gene, CDR1 is SGHNT and CDR2 is YENEEA. The CDR3 loop spans 14 amino acids. The V gene lost 5 bases and the J gene lost 3 bases, with 14 bases spanning the gap. CDR3 nucleotide sequence: TGTGCCAGCAGCCCGCAGACAGAAAGCTACGAGCAGTACTTC. It yields the protein CASSPQTESYEQYF.

The rearrangement links TRBV7-9 to TRBJ1-1; possibly TRBD1 for D (6 bases). Germline V lookup: CDR1 SEHNR, CDR2 FQNEAQ (reference sequence). The germline V and J ends were trimmed by 5 bases and 5 bases, with 18 bases remaining between them. This CDR3 region has 15 residues. The CDR3 here is CASSPNREGTTEAFF. The CDR3 region has the DNA TGTGCCAGCAGCCCTAACAGGGAAGGGACAACTGAAGCTTTCTTT.

This clonotype occurred many times. The chain is built from TRBV20-1 and TRBJ2-3, with 8 bases fitting TRBD1. Looked up from germline, CDR1 is DFQATT and CDR2 is SNEGSKA (reference sequence). The CDR3 length is 14 residues. Trimming cost V 5 bases and J 3 bases; bases outside gene matches: 7. This CDR3 reads CSAAGTGYTDTQYF. DNA of the CDR3: TGCAGTGCTGCCGGGACAGGTTATACAGATACGCAGTATTTT.

The chain is built from TRBV13 and TRBJ2-6; TRBD1 is a possible D gene (6 bases). The V gene's germline CDR1 is PRHDT and CDR2 FYEKMQ (reference sequence). CDR3 size: 15 residues. Trimming took off 3 bases at V and 2 bases at J, with 8 bases between the two ends. The CDR3 coding sequence is TGTGCCAGCAGCTTGTGGGGGCCTGGGGCCAACGTCCTGACTTTC. Amino acids: CASSLWGPGANVLTF.

The CDR3 sequence is CAWSGGSGGGNEQFF. The CDR3 DNA follows: TGTGCCTGGAGTGGTGGTAGCGGGGGGGGCAATGAGCAGTTCTTC. The chain uses TRBV30 and TRBJ2-1; 11 bases are a match to TRBD2. The germline V gene encodes CDR1 GTSNPN and CDR2 SVGIG (reference sequence). The CDR3 spans 15 residues. Trimming cost V 1 base and J 6 bases; bases outside gene matches: 5.

This clonotype was found a few times. For the CDR3, the DNA is TGTGCCAGCAGCTTAGTACATAGGACTAGCGGGACGGAGACCCAGTACTTC. Translation gives CASSLVHRTSGTETQYF. This chain uses TRBV7-2 with TRBJ2-5; TRBD2 matches 12 bases. Germline CDR1 is SGHTA and CDR2 is FQGNSA. The V and J ends lost 1 base and 5 bases, in that order; junction bases with no gene match: 8. This CDR3 is 17 amino acids long.

In its sample, this clonotype was seen a few times. This rearrangement joins TRBV20-1 to TRBJ2-7; 14 bases line up with TRBD2. This CDR3 is 16 amino acids long. Germline CDR1 and CDR2: DFQATT and SNEGSKA (reference sequence). Trimming at V came to 4 bases and at J to 2 bases, leaving 7 bases not matched to a gene. The CDR3 region has the DNA TGCAGTGCTACGAAAGGGACTAGCGGGAGAGCCTACGAGCAGTACTTC. Translated: CSATKGTSGRAYEQYF.

This sequence joins TRBV15 and TRBJ2-1, with D possibly TRBD1 on 5 matching bases. The germline V and J ends were trimmed by 3 bases and 7 bases, with 16 bases remaining between them. Germline V gives CDR1 LNHNV, CDR2 YYDKDF (reference sequence). The CDR3 runs 15 residues. DNA of the CDR3: TGTGCCACCAGCAGCGGACGGACATATACAAATGAGCAGTTCTTC. It yields the protein CATSSGRTYTNEQFF.

This clonotype was seen a handful of times. The chain combines TRBV3-1 with TRBJ1-1; D gene ambiguous. In germline, CDR1 is LGHDT, CDR2 YNNKEL (reference sequence). The CDR3 has 11 amino acids. V lost 0 bases and J 9 bases, leaving 5 bases between the germline ends. The CDR3 nucleotides read TGTGCCAGCAGCCAAGATCTGAAAGCTTTCTTT. This gives the protein CASSQDLKAFF.

The gene calls are TRBV19 and TRBJ2-2; 8 bases map to TRBD1. The CDR3 sequence is 13 residues long. CDR1 and CDR2 from the germline V gene are LNHDA and SQIVND (reference sequence). V dropped 6 bases and J dropped 6; count of bases not matched to a gene: 3. The DNA of the CDR3 is TGTGCCAGTAGGGACAGGGTTCCCGGGGAGCTGTTTTTT. The encoded protein is CASRDRVPGELFF.

The chain uses TRBV20-1 and TRBJ1-2; TRBD1 matches 8 bases. This CDR3 has 11 residues. In germline, CDR1 is DFQATT, CDR2 SNEGSKA (reference sequence). After removal of 4 bases from V and 8 bases from J, the junction contained 3 bases not matched to a gene. The CDR3 DNA sequence: TGCAGTGCTAAGGACAGGGTGGGCTACACCTTC. Translating gives CSAKDRVGYTF.

This clonotype has only a few counts. V and J are TRBV11-3 and TRBJ2-3; no reliable D call. CDR1 SGHNT and CDR2 YENEEA come from the germline V gene. Trimming took off 3 bases at V and 3 bases at J, with 16 bases between the two ends. The CDR3 totals 16 residues. The CDR3 sequence is CASSLPRTQKTDTQYF. In nucleotides, the CDR3 is TGTGCCAGCAGCTTGCCTAGGACCCAGAAAACAGATACGCAGTATTTT.

This clonotype appeared a few times. The chain employs TRBV9 and TRBJ1-3; no clear D gene. This CDR3 is 17 amino acids long. Germline CDR1 reads SGDLS; CDR2 reads YYNGEE. Trimming stripped 0 bases from V and 2 bases from J, with 15 bases between. The CDR3 loop reads CASSVGARLSPGNTIYF. The DNA of the CDR3 is TGTGCCAGCAGCGTAGGGGCCAGGCTCTCACCTGGAAACACCATATATTTT.

This clonotype was seen more than once but under ten times. The chain has TRBV5-6 and TRBJ2-1, with 8 nucleotides matching TRBD2. Germline loops: CDR1 SGHDT, CDR2 YYEEEE. Trimming cost V 1 base and J 5 bases; bases outside gene matches: 5. The CDR3 spans 15 residues. CDR3 in DNA: TGTGCCAGCAGCTTGAATGCGGGAGGTAACAATGAGCAGTTCTTC. Its translation: CASSLNAGGNNEQFF.

This clonotype showed up just a few times. This chain uses TRBV12-3 or TRBV12-4 with TRBJ2-7, with 8 bases that match TRBD1. V lost 6 bases and J lost 4; bases outside the gene matches: 8. This CDR3 region has 14 residues. CDR3 in DNA: TGTGCCAGCAGCCGGACAGGGAGGAGGTACGAGCAGTACTTC. Translated, it gives CASSRTGRRYEQYF.

In this sample, this clonotype turned up many times. The chain is built from TRBV3-1 and TRBJ2-2; 9 bases fit TRBD2. V trimming: 6 bases; J trimming: 3 bases; junction bases outside the gene matches: 5. Germline CDR1 is LGHDT and CDR2 is YNNKEL (reference sequence). The CDR3 is 15 residues long. Here the CDR3 reads CASRPSGDYTGELFF. The CDR3 DNA reads as TGTGCCAGCAGACCTAGCGGGGACTACACCGGGGAGCTGTTTTTT.

The chain joins TRBV2 to TRBJ2-1, with TRBD1 as a possible D gene (6 bases). Germline assignment: CDR1 SNHLY and CDR2 FYNNEI. V was trimmed by 7 bases and J by 4 bases, leaving 11 bases between them. The CDR3 consists of 13 residues. The CDR3 nucleotides read TGTGCCAGCAATTACAGGGTGTACAATGAGCAGTTCTTC. Protein: CASNYRVYNEQFF.

This clonotype came up a few times. The chain carries TRBV27 and TRBJ1-5; 11 bases align to TRBD1. The V and J ends lost 6 bases and 6 bases, in that order; junction bases with no gene match: 7. Germline assignment: CDR1 MNHEY and CDR2 SMNVEV (reference sequence). This CDR3 is 15 amino acids long. This CDR3 reads CASRAGQGAFQPQHF. The CDR3 region has the DNA TGTGCCAGCAGGGCAGGACAGGGGGCATTTCAGCCCCAGCATTTT.

The chain recombines TRBV19 with TRBJ2-7; 8 bases are a match to TRBD1. CDR1 and CDR2 (germline): LNHDA, SQIVND (reference sequence). Losses at the gene ends were 5 bases for V and 7 bases for J; bases not matched to a gene: 13. The CDR3 totals 15 residues. CDR3 sequence reads: CASSEQGGVLGEQYF. The CDR3 DNA reads TGTGCCAGTAGTGAACAGGGGGGAGTGCTTGGGGAGCAGTACTTC. Together with reference TRBV19 and TRBJ2-7, the CDR3 gives the full variable domain: DGGITQSPKYLFRKEGQNVTLSCEQNLNHDAMYWYRQDPGQGLRLIYYSQIVNDFQKGDIAEGYSVSREKKESFPLTVTSAQKNPTAFYLCASSEQGGVLGEQYFGPGTRLTVT.

The rearrangement joins TRBV7-9 to TRBJ2-7, with 12 nucleotides matching TRBD2. Losses at the gene ends were 6 bases for V and 0 bases for J; bases not matched to a gene: 6. The V gene's germline CDR1 is SEHNR and CDR2 FQNEAQ (reference sequence). The CDR3 consists of 16 residues. In DNA form, the CDR3 reads TGTGCCAGCAGTGCAGGACTAGCGGGGAGCTCCTACGAGCAGTACTTC. This gives the protein CASSAGLAGSSYEQYF. The full variable domain, in which reference TRBV7-9 and TRBJ2-7 provide the parts outside the CDR3, is DTGVSQNPRHKITKRGQNVTFRCDPISEHNRLYWYRQTLGQGPEFLTYFQNEAQLEKSRLLSDRFSAERPKGSFSTLEIQRTEQGDSAMYLCASSAGLAGSSYEQYFGPGTRLTVT.

The gene calls are TRBV2 and TRBJ1-1; D is perhaps TRBD1 (6 bases). Trimming took 4 bases from V and 4 from J, leaving 16 bases between them. This CDR3 contains 15 residues. Germline lookup yields CDR1 SNHLY and CDR2 FYNNEI. In nucleotides, the CDR3 is TGTGCCAGCAGTGGGGGGCTATATAAGGGCACTGAAGCTTTCTTT. Translation: CASSGGLYKGTEAFF.

The table lists this clonotype with a few counts. The chain joins TRBV11-2 to TRBJ2-5; 8 bases are a match to TRBD2. Trimming at V came to 3 bases and at J to 2 bases, leaving 23 bases not matched to a gene. CDR1 is SGHAT and CDR2 is FQNNGV in the germline V gene. This CDR3 is built from 21 residues. CDR3 sequence reads: CASSFIPNPQIAGRTQETQYF. In DNA form, the CDR3 reads TGTGCCAGCAGCTTTATCCCCAACCCTCAAATAGCGGGGAGAACTCAAGAGACCCAGTACTTC.

This clonotype was counted once. The J gene is TRBJ2-5, the V gene TRBV4-2; D is perhaps TRBD1 (6 bases). The V and J ends lost 0 bases and 2 bases respectively, with 10 bases between them. This CDR3 is 15 amino acids long. CDR1 is LGHNA and CDR2 is YNFKEQ in the germline V gene. The CDR3 spells CASSQEDRQQETQYF. The CDR3 DNA is TGTGCCAGCAGCCAAGAGGACAGACAGCAAGAGACCCAGTACTTC.

V and J are TRBV2 and TRBJ1-2; D might be TRBD1 (5 bases). The CDR3 spans 16 residues. V lost 4 bases to trimming and J lost 1 base, with 16 bases between them. CDR1 and CDR2 from the germline V gene are SNHLY and FYNNEI. CDR3: CASSVVGTALNYGYTF. In DNA form, the CDR3 reads TGTGCCAGCAGTGTGGTGGGGACGGCCCTTAACTATGGCTACACCTTC. Looking up the rest from reference TRBV2 and TRBJ1-2 gives the full variable domain: EPEVTQTPSHQVTQMGQEVILRCVPISNHLYFYWYRQILGQKVEFLVSFYNNEISEKSEIFDDQFSVERPDGSNFTLKIRSTKLEDSAMYFCASSVVGTALNYGYTFGSGTRLTVV.

This clonotype was observed a handful of times. V usage is TRBV3-1 and J usage is TRBJ1-1; TRBD1 matches 11 bases. Trimming took 0 bases from V and 11 from J; bases not matched to a gene: 8. The germline V gene has CDR1 LGHDT and CDR2 YNNKEL (reference sequence). The CDR3 contains 15 residues. Here the CDR3 DNA reads TGTGCCAGCAGCCAAGATAGGACAGGGGGCGCTAAGGCTTTCTTT. It codes for CASSQDRTGGAKAFF. The entire variable domain, with the rest obtained from reference TRBV3-1 and TRBJ1-1, is as follows: DTAVSQTPKYLVTQMGNDKSIKCEQNLGHDTMYWYKQDSKKFLKIMFSYNNKELIINETVPNRFSPKSPDKAHLNLHINSLELGDSAVYFCASSQDRTGGAKAFFGQGTRLTVV.

The J gene is TRBJ2-2, the V gene TRBV5-1; D uncertain. The CDR3 is 15 amino acids. Germline values: CDR1 SGHRS, CDR2 YFSETQ. V gave up 4 bases and J gave up 2 bases, with 12 bases separating them. CDR3 region: CASSIYDINTGELFF. DNA for the CDR3: TGCGCCAGCAGCATTTATGACATTAACACCGGGGAGCTGTTTTTT.

In this sample, this clonotype turned up a few times. The chain is built from TRBV4-1 and TRBJ2-5, with D maybe TRBD1 (6 bases). Germline CDR1 and CDR2: MGHRA and YSYEKL. Deletions cut 1 base from V and 3 bases from J, with 12 bases between. CDR3 length: 15 amino acids. CDR3 bases: TGCGCCAGCAGCCAAGCGAGGACAGAGAAAGAGACCCAGTACTTC. Its translation is CASSQARTEKETQYF.

The genes are TRBV20-1 and TRBJ2-5; D unclear. V lost 4 bases to trimming and J lost 4 bases, with 7 bases between them. The CDR3 loop spans 11 amino acids. CDR1 DFQATT and CDR2 SNEGSKA come from the germline V gene (reference sequence). The CDR3 is CSANSRETQYF. The CDR3 region has the DNA TGCAGTGCTAACAGCCGAGAGACCCAGTACTTC.

The J gene is TRBJ2-1, the V gene TRBV6-2 or TRBV6-3, with D uncertain. Germline CDR1 reads MNHEY; CDR2 reads SVGEGT. The germline V and J ends were trimmed by 0 bases and 15 bases, with 12 bases remaining between them. The CDR3 has 12 residues. The CDR3 nucleotides read TGTGCCAGCAGTTACTCGAAGGTCGGTCGGTTCTTC. Translated, it gives CASSYSKVGRFF.

V and J are TRBV5-1 and TRBJ1-2; weak D call: TRBD1 (5 bases). The CDR3 sequence is 14 residues long. V was shortened by 2 bases and J by 8 bases, with 16 bases between the two germline ends. From germline, CDR1 is SGHRS and CDR2 YFSETQ. CDR3 protein: CASSFIPGSGGYTF. CDR3 nucleotide sequence: TGCGCCAGCAGCTTCATCCCAGGGTCGGGCGGCTACACCTTC.

This clonotype was detected a few times. The chain carries TRBV6-5 and TRBJ1-4; D possibly corresponds to TRBD1 (5 bases). Trimming left V 5 bases short and J 2 bases short, with 9 bases between. The germline V gene encodes CDR1 MNHEY and CDR2 SVGAGI. The CDR3 runs to 14 residues. This CDR3 reads CASSTDSTNEKLFF. CDR3 nucleotide sequence: TGTGCCAGCAGTACTGACAGTACTAATGAAAAACTGTTTTTT.